This T cell receptor beta chain originates from a study of Graves' ophthalmopathy and Graves' hyperthyroidism. Germline loops: CDR1 SGHVS, CDR2 FQNEAQ. The V and J ends lost 5 bases and 4 bases, in that order; junction bases with no gene match: 9. This CDR3 spans 15 amino acids. The authors amplified TCR beta CDR3 regions from RNA transcripts. First-round RT-PCR relied on HTBI primers, and a second-round multiplex PCR came next. MiXCR, run by TCRdb on the multiplex PCR reads, gives a single entry per CDR3 protein. The data contain under 800,000 distinct CDR3 sequences, 22% of them seen just once; the ten biggest clones take up roughly 7.4%. This clonotype was observed many times.

The chain uses TRBV7-8 and TRBJ2-5; TRBD2 matches at 8 bases. Sequencing was performed on peripheral blood. The clonotype was recovered from a woman aged 18-29 years with stable Graves' hyperthyroidism. Some clones in this sample may be carry-over from other donors' samples. CDR3 amino acids: CASSPAGTRRETQYF. CDR3 bases: TGTGCCAGCAGCCCGGCCGGGACTAGGAGAGAGACCCAGTACTTC.